This T cell receptor (beta chain) was identified in a study of T cell repertoires in aging, cancer and after chemotherapy. This clonotype is classed as medium-sized. CDR3 size: 13 residues. Germline V lookup: CDR1 MNHEY, CDR2 SVGEGT. V was trimmed by 5 bases and J by 12 bases, leaving 17 bases between them. A mixed TRB-A/B primer pool amplified rearranged TRB by multiplex touch-down PCR. MiXCR, run by TCRdb on the multiplex PCR reads, gives a single entry per CDR3 protein. Of 2,000 to 2,500 distinct CDR3 sequences in the sample, approximately 22% are singletons; the top ten hold roughly 24%. Amplification of TCR beta used genomic DNA extracted from peripheral blood.

This sequence was found in a human donor with a blood cancer. This chain connects TRBV6-2 or TRBV6-3 to TRBJ2-1; D not certain. Specimen: blood. This CDR3 is CASSAETLSVQFF. The CDR3 coding sequence is TGTGCCAGCAGTGCCGAGACTTTATCAGTGCAGTTCTTC.